The sample holds a few counts of the clone carrying this T cell receptor (beta chain). Its antigen is unidentified. In total, each donor contributed a single heparinised blood draw that averaged about 100 mL. The entirety of the isolated RNA underwent reverse transcription, so expressed TCRB transcripts were sequenced. Clones were read by immunoSEQ multiplex PCR, and TCRdb kept only the in-frame ones, dropping some. The sample yields roughly 400,000 clones, over 8.5% seen once. The data belong to a study of beta chain features in type 1 diabetes. Whole-study results and caveats: Any HLA type influence on TCRB rearrangement was left unresolved here. Insertions were fewer and deletions more numerous at VDJ junctions in type 1 diabetes patients. There was a moderate but significant shortening of TCRB CDR3s in all four CD4+ subsets of Type 1 diabetes patients.

This CDR3 is built from 14 residues. Germline V lookup: CDR1 SGHNT, CDR2 YYREEE (reference sequence). With 4 bases removed from V and 5 bases from J, the gap between germline ends came to 15 bases. Sequencing was performed on central memory CD4+ T cells from blood. The V call is TRBV5-4, the J call TRBJ2-5, with D unresolved. The receptor's source is a man younger than 45 with type 1 diabetes. The CDR3 protein is CASSDPRAWETQYF. The CDR3 coding sequence is TGTGCCAGCAGCGACCCAAGGGCGTGGGAGACCCAGTACTTC.